This record covers a single T cell receptor (beta chain). The CDR3 has 18 residues. CDR1 and CDR2 from the germline V gene are MGHRA and YSYEKL. Trimming pared 1 base from V and 3 bases from J, leaving 21 bases between. Clones were read by immunoSEQ multiplex PCR, and TCRdb kept only the in-frame ones, dropping some. The table has about 94,000 clones, about nine tenths seen once. This specimen belongs to a study of control samples from healthy donors and cancer patients. The chain joins TRBV4-1 to TRBJ1-1; D call uncertain. The sequence was collected from a woman between 18 and 29 years old in good health. Specimen: blood. DNA for the CDR3: TGCGCCAGCAGCCAAGCTTACCGGCCGGGCCCTGAGGACACTGAAGCTTTCTTT. It translates to CASSQAYRPGPEDTEAFF.